Following are 11 T cell receptor beta chains from one sample sequenced in a study of human T cells and chemical hapten exposure. TCRdb passed the RACE reads through MiXCR, listing each CDR3 protein once. This sample has about 45,000 distinct CDR3 sequences, with roughly 4.2% found just once. Time point here: healthy volunteer bleed at 2 weeks. The authors' total RNA extraction used unfractionated whole blood. The material sequenced was whole blood. The receptors here all came from a human donor in good health. Some clones in this sample may be carry-over from other donors' samples.

In its sample, this clonotype was seen many times. This chain links TRBV30 with TRBJ1-5, with a weak D call TRBD1 (5 bases). V lost 0 bases, J lost 6 bases, and 12 bases lay in between. The germline CDR1 and CDR2 sequences are GTSNPN and SVGIG (reference sequence). This CDR3 contains 14 residues. In nucleotides, the CDR3 is TGTGCCTGGAGTGTACTCGGGGCGGGTCAGCCCCAGCATTTT. Amino acid sequence: CAWSVLGAGQPQHF.

Of note for this clonotype: A clone one base away is much larger, so this may be a read error. The chain uses TRBV12-3 or TRBV12-4 and TRBJ1-1; 7 positions match TRBD1. The CDR3 runs to 13 residues. CDR3 nucleotides: TGTGCCGGCAGTTTCGACAGGGTCACTGAAGCTTTCTTT. Residues: CAGSFDRVTEAFF.

Ten or more counts support this clonotype. The CDR3 nucleotides read TGCGCCAGCAGCCAAGTAGGATGGGCGCAGTTCTTC. As protein: CASSQVGWAQFF. The V call is TRBV4-1, the J call TRBJ2-1; the D is unclear. Trimming stripped 1 base from V and 12 bases from J, with 10 bases between. This CDR3 contains 12 residues. Germline-derived CDR1 and CDR2 are MGHRA and YSYEKL.

This clonotype was detected many times. The chain couples TRBV20-1 to TRBJ1-6, with TRBD1 matching over 7 bases. The CDR3 runs 15 residues. V was clipped by 1 base and J by 3 bases; unmatched bases: 3. Germline V lookup: CDR1 DFQATT, CDR2 SNEGSKA (reference sequence). As DNA, the CDR3 is TGCAGTGCTAGAGTGGCAGGGGGCTATAATTCACCCCTCCACTTT. This sequence encodes CSARVAGGYNSPLHF.

This clonotype was counted many times. The chain carries TRBV6-4 and TRBJ2-2, with TRBD1 identical over 8 bases. Germline V gene sequence: CDR1 MRHNA, CDR2 SNTAGT. The CDR3 has 14 amino acids. V lost 6 bases and J lost 5; bases outside the gene matches: 5. The CDR3 reads CASSQGATTGELFF. CDR3 in DNA: TGTGCCAGCAGCCAGGGGGCCACTACCGGGGAGCTGTTTTTT.

This clonotype has a count of ten or more. The chain employs TRBV12-3 or TRBV12-4 and TRBJ2-1; possibly TRBD2 for D (8 bases). The CDR3 length is 13 residues. V was pared by 6 bases and J by 15 bases, with 21 bases between. The CDR3 here is CASSALGLGGSFF. The CDR3 DNA reads TGTGCCAGCAGCGCGCTGGGACTAGGGGGCTCGTTCTTC.

This clonotype has a count of ten or more. The V and J genes are TRBV15 and TRBJ2-4; D remains ambiguous. The germline gives CDR1 LNHNV, CDR2 YYDKDF (reference sequence). This CDR3 has 15 residues. V lost 4 bases and J 0 bases, leaving 10 bases between the germline ends. CDR3 coding DNA: TGTGCCACCAGCACCCCGCTGATAGCCAAAAACATTCAGTACTTC. Its translation is CATSTPLIAKNIQYF.

This clonotype was seen at least ten times. The chain combines TRBV19 with TRBJ2-7; TRBD1 aligns across 9 bases. Germline V gene sequence: CDR1 LNHDA, CDR2 SQIVND (reference sequence). Trimming at V came to 5 bases and at J to 6 bases, leaving 5 bases not matched to a gene. The CDR3 is made up of 13 amino acids. CDR3 sequence reads: CASSYGQGSEQYF. The CDR3 DNA reads TGTGCCAGTAGTTATGGACAGGGGTCCGAGCAGTACTTC.

This clonotype was counted ten times or more. The chain is built from TRBV4-1 and TRBJ2-7; D might be TRBD1 or TRBD2, each matching 6 bases. Germline V lookup: CDR1 MGHRA, CDR2 YSYEKL. This CDR3 is built from 13 residues. Trimming left V 3 bases short and J 3 bases short, with 9 bases between. The CDR3 DNA follows: TGCGCCAGCAGCCATAGGGGGGACTACGAGCAGTACTTC. This translates into CASSHRGDYEQYF.

The table lists this clonotype with many counts. This chain uses TRBV28 with TRBJ2-7; D remains unclear. CDR3 length: 14 residues. Germline lookup yields CDR1 MDHEN and CDR2 SYDVKM. V lost 5 bases, J lost 7 bases, and 18 bases lay in between. The CDR3 DNA sequence: TGTGCCAGCAGTGGCCTCTCCGGTCTGGGGGAGCAGTACTTC. It yields the protein CASSGLSGLGEQYF.

This clonotype was found many times. This chain connects TRBV5-4 to TRBJ2-3, with D uncertain. The CDR3 spans 17 residues. Trimming removed 1 base from V and 2 bases from J, with 17 bases in between. CDR1 and CDR2 from the germline V gene are SGHNT and YYREEE (reference sequence). As DNA, the CDR3 is TGTGCCAGCAGCTTGCCGAATAAGCCTACTAACACAGATACGCAGTATTTT. This codes for CASSLPNKPTNTDTQYF.